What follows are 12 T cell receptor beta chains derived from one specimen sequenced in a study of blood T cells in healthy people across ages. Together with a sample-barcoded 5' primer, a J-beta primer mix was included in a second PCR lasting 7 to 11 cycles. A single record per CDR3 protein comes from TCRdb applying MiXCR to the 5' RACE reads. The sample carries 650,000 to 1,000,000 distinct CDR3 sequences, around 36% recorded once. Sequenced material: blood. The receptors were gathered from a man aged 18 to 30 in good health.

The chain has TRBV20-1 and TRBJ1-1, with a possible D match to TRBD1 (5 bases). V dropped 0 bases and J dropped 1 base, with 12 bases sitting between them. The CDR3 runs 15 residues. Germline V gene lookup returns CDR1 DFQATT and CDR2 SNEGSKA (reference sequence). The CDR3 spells CSAREGEAWNTEAFF. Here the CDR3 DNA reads TGCAGTGCTAGAGAGGGGGAGGCGTGGAACACTGAAGCTTTCTTT.

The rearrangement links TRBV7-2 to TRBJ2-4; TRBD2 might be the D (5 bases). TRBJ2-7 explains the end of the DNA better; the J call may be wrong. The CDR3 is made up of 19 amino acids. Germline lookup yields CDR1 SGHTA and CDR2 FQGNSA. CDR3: CASSSRDKVGKSITYEQYF. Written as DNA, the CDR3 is TGTGCCAGCAGCTCACGTGACAAAGTCGGGAAATCGATCACCTACGAGCAGTACTTC.

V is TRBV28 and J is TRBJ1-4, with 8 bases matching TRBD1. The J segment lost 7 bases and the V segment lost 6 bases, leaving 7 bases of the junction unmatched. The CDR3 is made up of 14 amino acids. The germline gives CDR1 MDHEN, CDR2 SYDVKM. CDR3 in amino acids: CASRRTGPIEKLFF. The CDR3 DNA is TGTGCCAGCAGGAGGACAGGGCCAATTGAAAAACTGTTTTTT.

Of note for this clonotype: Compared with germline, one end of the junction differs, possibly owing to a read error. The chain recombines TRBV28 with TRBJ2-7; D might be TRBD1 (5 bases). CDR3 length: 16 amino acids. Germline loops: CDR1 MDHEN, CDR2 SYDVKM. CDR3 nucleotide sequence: TGTGCCGGCAGTACGACAGCTACGAGCTCCTACAATGAGCAGTACTTC. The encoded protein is CAGSTTATSSYNEQYF.

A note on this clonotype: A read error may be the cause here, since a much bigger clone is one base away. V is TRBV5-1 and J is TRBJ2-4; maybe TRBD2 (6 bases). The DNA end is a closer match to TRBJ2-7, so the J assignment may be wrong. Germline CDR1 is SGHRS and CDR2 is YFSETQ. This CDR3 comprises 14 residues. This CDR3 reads CAGSLEGGAYEQYF. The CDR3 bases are TGCGCCGGCAGCTTGGAAGGCGGGGCCTACGAGCAGTACTTC.

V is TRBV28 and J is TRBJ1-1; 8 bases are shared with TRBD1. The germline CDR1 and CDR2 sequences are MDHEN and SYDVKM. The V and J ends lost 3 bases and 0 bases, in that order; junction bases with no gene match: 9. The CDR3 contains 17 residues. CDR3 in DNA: TGTGCCAGCAGTTTGTCTCAGGGGGCTGGGGTGAACACTGAAGCTTTCTTT. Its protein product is CASSLSQGAGVNTEAFF. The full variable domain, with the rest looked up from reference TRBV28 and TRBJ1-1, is DVKVTQSSRYLVKRTGEKVFLECVQDMDHENMFWYRQDPGLGLRLIYFSYDVKMKEKGDIPEGYSVSREKKERFSLILESASTNQTSMYLCASSLSQGAGVNTEAFFGQGTRLTVV.

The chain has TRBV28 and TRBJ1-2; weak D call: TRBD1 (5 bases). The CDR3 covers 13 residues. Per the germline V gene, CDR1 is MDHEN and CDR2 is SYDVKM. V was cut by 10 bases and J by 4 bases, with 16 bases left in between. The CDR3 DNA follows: TGTGCCACTCCGGCGGGGGGTGGCTATGGCTACACCTTC. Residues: CATPAGGGYGYTF.

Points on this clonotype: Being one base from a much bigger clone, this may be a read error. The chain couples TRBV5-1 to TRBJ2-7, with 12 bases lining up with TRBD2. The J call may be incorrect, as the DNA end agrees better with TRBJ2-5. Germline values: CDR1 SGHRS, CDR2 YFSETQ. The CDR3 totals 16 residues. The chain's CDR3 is CASGPSGGAFQETQYF. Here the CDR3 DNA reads TGCGCCAGCGGACCTAGCGGGGGGGCTTTCCAGGAGACCCAGTACTTC.

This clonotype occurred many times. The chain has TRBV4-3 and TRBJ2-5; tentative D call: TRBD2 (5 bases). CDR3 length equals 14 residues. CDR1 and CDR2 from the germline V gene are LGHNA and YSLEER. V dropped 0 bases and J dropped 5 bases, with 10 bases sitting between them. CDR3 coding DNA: TGCGCCAGCAGCCAAGAATATAGCGTGGAGACCCAGTACTTC. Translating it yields CASSQEYSVETQYF.

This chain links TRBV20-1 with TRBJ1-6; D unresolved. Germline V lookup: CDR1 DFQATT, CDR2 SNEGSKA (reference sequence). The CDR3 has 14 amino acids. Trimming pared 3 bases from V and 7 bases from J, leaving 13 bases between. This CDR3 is CSASLRVGNSPLHF. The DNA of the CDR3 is TGCAGTGCTAGCCTAAGGGTGGGGAATTCACCCCTCCACTTT.

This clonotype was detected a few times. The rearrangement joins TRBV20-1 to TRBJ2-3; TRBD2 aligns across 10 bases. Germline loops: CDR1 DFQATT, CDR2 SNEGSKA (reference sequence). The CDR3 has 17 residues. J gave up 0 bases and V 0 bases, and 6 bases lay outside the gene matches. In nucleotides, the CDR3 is TGCAGTGCTAGAGACTTAGCGGGGGGTACTAGCACAGATACGCAGTATTTT. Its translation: CSARDLAGGTSTDTQYF.

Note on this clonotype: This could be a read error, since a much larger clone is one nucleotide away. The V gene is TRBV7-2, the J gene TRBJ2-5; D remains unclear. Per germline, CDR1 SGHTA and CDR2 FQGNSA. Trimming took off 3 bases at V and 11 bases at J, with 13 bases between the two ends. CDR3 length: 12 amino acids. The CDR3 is CASSLVNNEQYF. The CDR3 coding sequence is TGTGCCAGCAGCTTGGTCAACAATGAGCAGTACTTC.